The 21 T cell receptor beta chains given below trace back to one sample, sequenced in a study of T cell changes during pregnancy in multiple sclerosis. Produced via immunoSEQ multiplex PCR; TCRdb's table is partial and in-frame only. Here the sample spans tens of thousands of clones, roughly 94% being singletons. The sample was peripheral blood, taken after pregnancy. The receptors derive from a female donor with multiple sclerosis, enrolled in a pregnancy study.

This rearrangement joins TRBV4-1 to TRBJ1-2, with TRBD1 identical over 9 bases. V shed 4 bases, J shed 5 bases, and the junction held 5 bases outside the gene matches. CDR3 length: 14 amino acids. CDR1 and CDR2 from the germline V gene are MGHRA and YSYEKL. CDR3 region: CASSRGTGRYGYTF. The CDR3 coding sequence is TGCGCCAGCAGCCGAGGGACAGGGAGATATGGCTACACCTTC.

J is TRBJ1-1 and V is TRBV9; 8 nucleotides agree with TRBD1. Trimming cost V 3 bases and J 7 bases; bases outside gene matches: 8. The germline gives CDR1 SGDLS, CDR2 YYNGEE. The CDR3 length is 14 residues. The CDR3 spells CASSARQGRVEAFF. CDR3 in DNA: TGTGCCAGCAGCGCGAGACAGGGGCGGGTTGAAGCTTTCTTT.

This chain joins TRBV28 and TRBJ1-4, with a tentative D call TRBD1 (6 bases). The CDR3 totals 18 residues. The germline V gene has CDR1 MDHEN and CDR2 SYDVKM. V was pared by 6 bases and J by 0 bases, with 20 bases between. CDR3 in amino acids: CASSPIGGAPATNEKLFF. DNA of the CDR3: TGTGCCAGCAGCCCAATCGGGGGGGCTCCTGCAACTAATGAAAAACTGTTTTTT.

The CDR3 DNA reads TGCGCCAGCAGTGAGCCCGGACAGGGAGGGCTTCATGAGCAGTTCTTC. It translates to CASSEPGQGGLHEQFF. The chain couples TRBV10-1 to TRBJ2-1, with TRBD1 as a possible D gene (8 bases). The CDR3 runs 16 residues. V lost 2 bases to trimming and J lost 8 bases, with 19 bases between them. Germline V CDR1 and CDR2: WNHNN, SYGVQD (reference sequence).

This clone was counted between two and nine times. The chain has TRBV2 and TRBJ2-7, with TRBD2 matching over 9 bases. From germline, CDR1 is SNHLY and CDR2 FYNNEI. With 6 bases clipped from V and 6 bases from J, the junction kept 9 bases outside the gene matches. There are 14 residues in the CDR3. CDR3 in amino acids: CASSAPGLASEQYF. DNA of the CDR3: TGTGCCAGCAGCGCCCCGGGACTAGCCTCCGAGCAGTACTTC.

The V and J genes are TRBV5-1 and TRBJ2-2; TRBD2 matches 7 bases. The CDR3 is 14 residues long. V was clipped by 4 bases and J by 0 bases; unmatched bases: 0. Germline V gene data show CDR1 as SGHRS and CDR2 as YFSETQ. This chain's CDR3 is CASSGGANTGELFF. CDR3 coding DNA: TGCGCCAGCAGCGGGGGGGCGAACACCGGGGAGCTGTTTTTT.

J is TRBJ1-2 and V is TRBV28; TRBD1 agrees at 12 bases. Germline V CDR1 and CDR2: MDHEN, SYDVKM. V lost 6 bases to trimming and J lost 8 bases; unmatched junction nucleotides: 10. The CDR3 has 15 amino acids. Here the CDR3 reads CASRAPGQGAKGYTF. CDR3 DNA: TGTGCCAGCAGGGCGCCGGGACAGGGGGCGAAAGGCTACACCTTC.

The chain has TRBV5-6 and TRBJ2-4, with D possibly TRBD1 on 6 matching bases. The V gene lost 4 bases and the J gene lost 0 bases, with 14 bases spanning the gap. Germline CDR1 is SGHDT and CDR2 is YYEEEE. The CDR3 is 16 amino acids. The CDR3 DNA is TGTGCCAGCAGCATAGACAGGATACTAGCCAAAAACATTCAGTACTTC. This gives the protein CASSIDRILAKNIQYF.

The CDR3 region has the DNA TGTGCCAGCTCACCACCGGGACTAGCTTCTTCCGGGGAGCTGTTTTTT. Protein product: CASSPPGLASSGELFF. This chain links TRBV18 with TRBJ2-2; 9 bases agree with TRBD2. V was clipped by 0 bases and J by 6 bases; unmatched bases: 5. The CDR3 extends over 16 amino acids. The germline gives CDR1 KGHSH, CDR2 LQKENI.

The gene calls are TRBV5-1 and TRBJ2-7; maybe TRBD1 (5 bases). The CDR3 runs 15 residues. The V gene's germline CDR1 is SGHRS and CDR2 YFSETQ. V gave up 0 bases and J gave up 4 bases, with 14 bases separating them. CDR3 bases: TGCGCCAGCAGCTTGGTCCCCGGACAAACTTACGAGCAGTACTTC. As protein: CASSLVPGQTYEQYF. The complete variable domain, with remaining parts taken from reference TRBV5-1 and TRBJ2-7, reads KAGVTQTPRYLIKTRGQQVTLSCSPISGHRSVSWYQQTPGQGLQFLFEYFSETQRNKGNFPGRFSGRQFSNSRSEMNVSTLELGDSALYLCASSLVPGQTYEQYFGPGTRLTVT.

The count of this clone is one. The V and J genes are TRBV7-2 and TRBJ2-7; TRBD1 matches at 7 bases. The CDR3 totals 15 residues. The germline V gene has CDR1 SGHTA and CDR2 FQGNSA. With 5 bases clipped from V and 1 base from J, the junction kept 8 bases outside the gene matches. This CDR3 reads CASSTRQGDSYEQYF. The CDR3 DNA sequence: TGTGCCAGCAGCACGCGACAGGGTGATTCCTACGAGCAGTACTTC.

The V call is TRBV2, the J call TRBJ2-1, with D hard to call. The CDR3 is 14 amino acids. Germline V gene data show CDR1 as SNHLY and CDR2 as FYNNEI. Trimming shortened V by 4 bases and J by 4 bases, and 11 bases separated the two germline ends. The CDR3 sequence: CASSGAGLYNEQFF. The CDR3, as DNA: TGTGCCAGCAGTGGGGCAGGATTATACAATGAGCAGTTCTTC.

The sample holds one count of this clone. The gene calls are TRBV2 and TRBJ2-7, with 7 bases aligning to TRBD1. The CDR3 is 13 residues long. V lost 7 bases to trimming and J lost 1 base; unmatched junction nucleotides: 4. Germline CDR1 SNHLY, CDR2 FYNNEI. CDR3 sequence reads: CASTRDRSYEQYF. As DNA, the CDR3 is TGTGCCAGCACTAGGGACAGATCCTACGAGCAGTACTTC.

V gene TRBV7-9 combines with J gene TRBJ1-1, with D possibly matching TRBD1 (5 bases). Trimming stripped 5 bases from V and 6 bases from J, with 22 bases between. The CDR3 extends over 16 amino acids. Germline loops: CDR1 SEHNR, CDR2 FQNEAQ (reference sequence). The CDR3, as DNA: TGTGCCAGCAGCCCCAATCTGGGGGGGTGGGACCCTGAAGCTTTCTTT. Its protein product is CASSPNLGGWDPEAFF.

Here the CDR3 reads CASSLASGREPDTQYF. In nucleotides, the CDR3 is TGTGCCAGCAGCCTTGCTAGCGGGAGGGAGCCAGATACGCAGTATTTT. The rearrangement joins TRBV9 to TRBJ2-3, with 12 nucleotides matching TRBD2. V lost 4 bases to trimming and J lost 4 bases; unmatched junction nucleotides: 7. Looked up from germline, CDR1 is SGDLS and CDR2 is YYNGEE. The CDR3 totals 16 residues.

The genes are TRBV4-3 and TRBJ2-4; perhaps TRBD2 as D (7 bases). Germline V gene data show CDR1 as LGHNA and CDR2 as YSLEER. V was pared by 4 bases and J by 9 bases, with 16 bases between. This CDR3 region has 14 residues. The CDR3: CASSPHGEGGIQYF. As DNA, the CDR3 is TGCGCCAGCAGCCCCCACGGGGAGGGGGGCATTCAGTACTTC.

As DNA, the CDR3 is TGTGCCAGCAGTTCCCCCCTAACAGGGGGGAATGAAAAACTGTTTTTT. It codes for CASSSPLTGGNEKLFF. The J gene is TRBJ1-4, the V gene TRBV6-5, with 8 bases lining up with TRBD1. The V gene's germline CDR1 is MNHEY and CDR2 SVGAGI. V dropped 4 bases and J dropped 5; count of bases not matched to a gene: 9. CDR3 length: 16 residues.

J is TRBJ2-5 and V is TRBV7-9; perhaps TRBD2 as D (5 bases). CDR3 size: 13 residues. Germline V gene data show CDR1 as SEHNR and CDR2 as FQNEAQ (reference sequence). The V end was cut by 6 bases, the J end by 4 bases, with 12 bases between. The chain's CDR3 is CASSERSGETQYF. CDR3 in DNA: TGTGCCAGCAGTGAACGGAGCGGAGAGACCCAGTACTTC.

This chain links TRBV7-9 with TRBJ1-4; D is possibly TRBD1 (6 bases). V gave up 5 bases and J gave up 5 bases, with 12 bases separating them. The length of the CDR3 is 14 residues. Germline V gene lookup returns CDR1 SEHNR and CDR2 FQNEAQ (reference sequence). This chain's CDR3 is CASSRRTENEKLFF. For the CDR3, the DNA is TGTGCCAGCAGCCGTCGGACAGAGAATGAAAAACTGTTTTTT. The entire variable domain, with the rest obtained from reference TRBV7-9 and TRBJ1-4, is as follows: DTGVSQNPRHKITKRGQNVTFRCDPISEHNRLYWYRQTLGQGPEFLTYFQNEAQLEKSRLLSDRFSAERPKGSFSTLEIQRTEQGDSAMYLCASSRRTENEKLFFGSGTQLSVL.

The V and J genes are TRBV27 and TRBJ1-1; D is unresolved. Germline V CDR1 and CDR2: MNHEY, SMNVEV (reference sequence). The length of the CDR3 is 13 residues. Trimming pared 5 bases from V and 1 base from J, leaving 8 bases between. The CDR3 sequence is CASSTDPNTEAFF. The CDR3 coding sequence is TGTGCCAGCAGTACAGACCCGAACACTGAAGCTTTCTTT.

This clone is a singleton in its sample. The V call is TRBV19, the J call TRBJ1-1, with D possibly TRBD1 on 6 matching bases. The CDR3 sequence is 15 residues long. Trimming left V 2 bases short and J 1 base short, with 11 bases between. CDR1 and CDR2 (germline): LNHDA, SQIVND (reference sequence). The CDR3 region has the DNA TGTGCCAGTAGTATAACAGGGACGACGAACACTGAAGCTTTCTTT. Amino acid sequence: CASSITGTTNTEAFF.